This T cell receptor beta chain was captured by sequencing in a study of post-analysis software for immune sequencing data. Study information: Disease trajectories encompassed relapsing-remitting, secondary progressive and progressive-relapsing multiple sclerosis.

This clonotype was seen ten or more times. The antigen is not known. The CDR3 has 14 residues. Trimming removed 6 bases at V and 1 base at J, with 11 bases between. Unique molecular identifiers tagged the TCR beta cDNA libraries. TCRdb called the PCR reads again in MiXCR, with one record for every CDR3 protein. The sample contains 350,000 to 450,000 distinct CDR3 sequences, 30% to 45% of which appear only once. Study-wide results and caveats: Four or five TRBV segments were significantly more frequent in patients than in controls. TRBV5-6, TRBV5-1 and TRBV20-1 were among these segments. Samples from a shared batch, those prepared together, strongly co-clustered by F measure. Significantly lower normalized Chao1 diversity was found in patients with multiple sclerosis relative to controls.

This TCR was recovered from a girl between 10 and 17 years old with multiple sclerosis. V is TRBV12-3 or TRBV12-4 and J is TRBJ2-3; D may correspond to TRBD1 or TRBD2 (6 bases each). Source material: blood. The CDR3 DNA sequence: TGTGCCAGCAGCTTGAGGGGGGGCACAGATACGCAGTATTTT. This encodes CASSLRGGTDTQYF.